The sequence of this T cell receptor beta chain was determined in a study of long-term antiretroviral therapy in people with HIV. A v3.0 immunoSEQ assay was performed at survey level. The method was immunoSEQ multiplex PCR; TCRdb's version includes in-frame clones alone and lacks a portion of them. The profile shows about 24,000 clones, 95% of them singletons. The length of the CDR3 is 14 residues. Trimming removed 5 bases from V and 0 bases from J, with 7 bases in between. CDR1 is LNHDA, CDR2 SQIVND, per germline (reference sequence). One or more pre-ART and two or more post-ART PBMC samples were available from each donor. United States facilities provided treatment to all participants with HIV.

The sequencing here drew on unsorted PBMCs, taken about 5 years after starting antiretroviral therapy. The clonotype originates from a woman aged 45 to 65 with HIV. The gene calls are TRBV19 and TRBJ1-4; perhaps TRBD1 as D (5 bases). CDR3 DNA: TGTGCCAGTAGTCGGGGGGCAACTAATGAAAAACTGTTTTTT. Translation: CASSRGATNEKLFF.